The 6 T cell receptor beta chains below all came from one sample that was sequenced in a study of CD8+ T cells in alopecia areata. TCR sequencing used cDNA made by reverse transcription of extracted RNA. Measured with immunoSEQ multiplex PCR; TCRdb has only the in-frame clones, and not every one. The sample holds about 110,000 clones, roughly 59% seen once. Sequencing was performed on CD8+ T cells sorted from blood. The receptors shown here come from a human donor in good health.

This clone was seen a few times. The J gene is TRBJ2-5, the V gene TRBV10-3, with a possible D match to TRBD2 (6 bases). The CDR3 spans 15 residues. The germline gives CDR1 ENHRY, CDR2 SYGVKD. The V gene lost 3 bases and the J gene lost 5 bases, with 16 bases spanning the gap. The CDR3 nucleotides are TGTGCCATCAGTGAATTTATGGAGGGTGCGGAGACCCAGTACTTC. Encoded protein: CAISEFMEGAETQYF.

V is TRBV5-1 and J is TRBJ2-7, with TRBD1 identical over 8 bases. The CDR3 spans 15 residues. The V gene end was trimmed by 3 bases and the J gene end by 4 bases; junction bases not matched to a gene: 9. CDR1 is SGHRS, CDR2 YFSETQ, per germline. CDR3 sequence (DNA): TGCGCCAGCAGCTGGATCCCACAGGGGGTGTACGAGCAGTACTTC. Residues: CASSWIPQGVYEQYF.

The table lists this clone with a count of one. This chain joins TRBV29-1 and TRBJ1-2; tentatively, D is TRBD1 (5 bases). In germline, CDR1 is SQVTM, CDR2 ANQGSEA. The CDR3 spans 14 residues. Trimming took 2 bases from V and 8 from J, leaving 18 bases between them. CDR3 sequence (DNA): TGCAGCGTTGAATCCCCAGGGCTAATAGTGGGCTACACCTTC. Encoded protein: CSVESPGLIVGYTF.

V gene TRBV27 combines with J gene TRBJ1-5, with TRBD1 as a possible D gene (5 bases). Germline V gene sequence: CDR1 MNHEY, CDR2 SMNVEV (reference sequence). CDR3 length equals 14 residues. The ends were cut back, 6 bases at V and 9 bases at J, with 18 bases in the middle. CDR3 sequence reads: CASSIGGYVRPQHF. CDR3 coding DNA: TGTGCCAGCAGCATTGGGGGGTACGTTCGGCCCCAGCATTTT.

The chain carries TRBV6-1 and TRBJ2-3; 10 nucleotides line up with TRBD2. Germline V lookup: CDR1 MNHNS, CDR2 SASEGT. Germline trimming cut 4 bases from V and 1 base from J; bases unmatched to any gene: 2. This CDR3 has 15 residues. The CDR3 sequence: CASSALAGGTDTQYF. CDR3 bases: TGTGCCAGCAGTGCCCTAGCGGGGGGCACAGATACGCAGTATTTT.

The J gene is TRBJ2-2, the V gene TRBV28; a weak D match, TRBD1 (6 bases). The CDR3 runs 16 residues. The germline CDR1 and CDR2 sequences are MDHEN and SYDVKM. V was cut by 5 bases and J by 2 bases, with 15 bases left in between. The CDR3 spells CASSPDRFTNTGELFF. The DNA for the CDR3 is TGTGCCAGCAGTCCCGACAGGTTCACAAACACCGGGGAGCTGTTTTTT.